The present T cell receptor (beta chain) was sequenced within a study of CD8+ T cells in alopecia areata. Broader study findings: The study found higher clonality in lesional than normal scalp, especially in alopecia totalis/universalis.

The CDR3 totals 16 residues. Germline CDR1 reads SGHDN; CDR2 reads FVKESK. V lost 4 bases to trimming and J lost 6 bases, with 19 bases between them. Concerning this clone: Its antigen remains unidentified.

Sorting of CD4+ and CD8+ T cells was performed on PBMCs. Once RNA had been extracted, it was reverse transcribed into cDNA to act as the sequencing template. Profiling relied on immunoSEQ multiplex PCR, and the TCRdb table lists in-frame clones only, not all of them. The sample yields about 120,000 clones, roughly 66% seen once. The sequenced material came from CD4+ T cells sorted from blood. The TCR sequence derives from a human donor in good health. The gene calls are TRBV14 and TRBJ2-1; TRBD1 or TRBD2 may be the D gene (6 bases each). For the CDR3, the DNA is TGTGCCAGCAGCCGGAATCGGGGGCTCCGGGGCAATGAGCAGTTCTTC. Translated: CASSRNRGLRGNEQFF.